The subject of this entry is one T cell receptor (beta chain). The TCRbeta library was prepared with unique molecular identifiers. TCRdb reprocessed the PCR reads with MiXCR, giving one entry per CDR3 protein. The data contain 490,000 or so distinct CDR3 sequences, roughly an eighth of them singletons. This sample is drawn from a study of T-cell reconstitution after alpha-beta-depleted transplantation in children. Trimming left V 3 bases short and J 4 bases short, with 18 bases between. CDR1 and CDR2 from the germline V gene are SGHTA and FQGNSA. The CDR3 is 16 residues long. The V call is TRBV7-2, the J call TRBJ1-2; a weak D match, TRBD1 (5 bases). Material: PBMCs from the stem cell graft donor, obtained from the stem cell graft. The clonotype comes from a human donor who donated a stem cell graft to a child with combined immunodeficiency. The CDR3: CASSFGRTDSGYGYTF. In DNA form, the CDR3 reads TGTGCCAGCAGCTTTGGCCGAACAGACAGCGGCTATGGCTACACCTTC.